Listed here is a single TCR beta chain. Its antigen is currently unknown. In TCRdb, the RT-PCR reads were re-called with MiXCR into one record per CDR3 protein. This sample yields about 310,000 distinct CDR3 sequences, of which around a fifth are seen a single time; roughly 10% belongs to the top ten. This sample is drawn from a study of response to subunit inactivated influenza vaccine. Regarding the study as a whole: Every seasonal influenza vaccination brings in few new T cells, the authors suggested.

Looked up from germline, CDR1 is SGHRS and CDR2 is YFSETQ. V lost 1 base to trimming and J lost 2 bases, with 7 bases between them. The CDR3 loop spans 14 amino acids. This receptor was obtained from a man in his fifties or sixties who received an inactivated influenza vaccine. This chain connects TRBV5-1 to TRBJ2-1; D gene unclear. The starting material was PBMCs from blood, obtained approximately 22 months after vaccination. This CDR3 reads CASSLSHTYNEQFF. CDR3 DNA sequence: TGCGCCAGCAGCTTGTCACACACCTACAATGAGCAGTTCTTC.